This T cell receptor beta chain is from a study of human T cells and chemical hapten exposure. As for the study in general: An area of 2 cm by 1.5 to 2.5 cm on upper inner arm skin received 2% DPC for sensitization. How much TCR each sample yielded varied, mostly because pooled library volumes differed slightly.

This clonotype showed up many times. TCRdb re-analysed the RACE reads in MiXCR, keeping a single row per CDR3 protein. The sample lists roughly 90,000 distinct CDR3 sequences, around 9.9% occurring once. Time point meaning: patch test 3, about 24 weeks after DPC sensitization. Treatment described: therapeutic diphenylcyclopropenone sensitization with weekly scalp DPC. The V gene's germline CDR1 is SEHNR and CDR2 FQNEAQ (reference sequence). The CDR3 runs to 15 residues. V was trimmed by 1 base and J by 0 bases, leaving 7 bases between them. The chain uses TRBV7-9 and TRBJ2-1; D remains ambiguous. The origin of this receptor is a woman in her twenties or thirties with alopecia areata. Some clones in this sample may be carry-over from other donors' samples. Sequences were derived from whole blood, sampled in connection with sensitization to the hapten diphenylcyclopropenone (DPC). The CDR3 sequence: CASSLGESSYNEQFF. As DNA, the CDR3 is TGTGCCAGCAGCTTAGGGGAAAGCTCCTACAATGAGCAGTTCTTC.